The present T cell receptor (beta chain) was sequenced within a study of blood T cell repertoires in COVID-19. Study-wide background: The samples span acute and convalescent COVID-19 from the United States, Italy and Spain. From T cells, B-cell-depleted T cells, or PBMCs came the material, which was cDNA or gDNA.

In the study's own analysis: Amplification with reference gene primers provided the estimates of nucleated cell counts. Here immunoSEQ multiplex PCR was the method, and the copy in TCRdb shows in-frame clones only, minus some. D and trimming come from the DNA, and the V and J calls and clone size come from that table. The table shows 310,000 or so clones, with more than 75% occurring only once. The receptor comes from a woman aged 45-59 years with active or convalescent COVID-19. The specimen was peripheral blood.

In DNA, the CDR3 is TGTGCCAGCAGTCCGTCGACAGAAGCTTACAATGAGCAGTTCTTC. It codes for CASSPSTEAYNEQFF. The chain has TRBV6-5 and TRBJ2-1; a weak D match, TRBD1 (5 bases). The V end was cut by 5 bases, the J end by 4 bases, with 15 bases between. The germline CDR1 and CDR2 sequences are MNHEY and SVGAGI. The CDR3 has 15 residues.